The clone carrying this T cell receptor beta chain has just a few counts. The sample is drawn from a study of T-cell memory formation after mild COVID-19. Across the whole study: Largely, TCR clusters stayed within a single donor.

Germline V lookup: CDR1 SGHVT, CDR2 SQSDAQ. The CDR3 is 17 residues long. V shed 5 bases, J shed 1 base, and the junction held 10 bases outside the gene matches. 5'RACE with constant-segment primers yielded barcoded, UMI-tagged TCR alpha and TCR beta cDNA libraries. TCRdb re-derived calls from the 5' RACE reads in MiXCR, one entry per CDR3 protein. The table includes a few hundred thousand distinct CDR3 sequences, roughly 16% detected once. Sequenced material: PBMCs or a T cell subset sorted from them (not recorded which). This receptor was taken from a man younger than 30 who had mild COVID-19 (a few samples of this study predate the infection). Cell type and time point are not known. V usage is TRBV7-4 and J usage is TRBJ1-5, with TRBD1 matching 8 bases. CDR3 loop: CASSPPLRTGSNQPQHF. The CDR3 region has the DNA TGTGCCAGCAGCCCCCCTTTGAGGACAGGGAGCAATCAGCCCCAGCATTTT.